The clone carrying this T cell receptor (beta chain) was detected once. V was clipped by 8 bases and J by 6 bases; unmatched bases: 15. In germline, CDR1 is MDHEN, CDR2 SYDVKM. This CDR3 has 16 residues. Memory CD4+ cells were defined as CD4+CD45RO+CD25-. After constant-region reverse-primer amplification, full-length variable regions underwent semi-nested PCR with Nested Universal Primer A. TCRdb itself ran the 5' RACE reads through MiXCR, one entry per CDR3 protein. The table includes 55,000 to 70,000 distinct CDR3 sequences, 25% to 30% detected once. Sequenced sample: tumor-infiltrating memory CD4+ T cells sorted from the breast tumor. Subset: memory CD4+ T cells, CD4+CD45RO+CD25-. V gene TRBV28 combines with J gene TRBJ2-1, with TRBD2 matching over 8 bases. This TCR derives from a female donor with breast cancer. As DNA, the CDR3 is TGTGCCAGCGGCGTTTCTGGCGGGAGGTGGGTCAATGAGCAGTTCTTC. It codes for CASGVSGGRWVNEQFF.